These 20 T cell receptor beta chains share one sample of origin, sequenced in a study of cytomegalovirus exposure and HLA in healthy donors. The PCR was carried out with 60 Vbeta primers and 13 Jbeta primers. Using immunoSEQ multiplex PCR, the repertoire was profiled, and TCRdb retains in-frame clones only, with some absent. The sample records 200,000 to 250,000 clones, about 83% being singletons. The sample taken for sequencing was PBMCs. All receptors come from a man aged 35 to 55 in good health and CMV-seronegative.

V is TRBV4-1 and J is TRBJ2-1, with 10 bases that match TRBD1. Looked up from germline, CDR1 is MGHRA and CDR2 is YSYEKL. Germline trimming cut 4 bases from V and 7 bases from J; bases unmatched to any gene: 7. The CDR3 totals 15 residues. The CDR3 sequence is CASSRSGTGVNEQFF. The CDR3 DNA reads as TGCGCCAGCAGCCGATCCGGGACAGGGGTGAATGAGCAGTTCTTC.

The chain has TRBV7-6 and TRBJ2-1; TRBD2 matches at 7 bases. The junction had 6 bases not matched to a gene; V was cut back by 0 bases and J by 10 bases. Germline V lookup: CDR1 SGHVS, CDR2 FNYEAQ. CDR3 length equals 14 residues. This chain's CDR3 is CASSLAGGGFEQFF. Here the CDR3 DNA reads TGTGCCAGCAGCTTAGCTGGGGGAGGGTTCGAGCAGTTCTTC.

The CDR3 protein is CASSYDYTDTQYF. As DNA, the CDR3 is TGCGCCAGCAGCTACGACTACACAGATACGCAGTATTTT. The chain is built from TRBV5-1 and TRBJ2-3; D is perhaps TRBD2 (5 bases). CDR1 is SGHRS, CDR2 YFSETQ, per germline. The germline V and J ends were trimmed by 3 bases and 2 bases, with 7 bases remaining between them. The CDR3 is 13 amino acids.

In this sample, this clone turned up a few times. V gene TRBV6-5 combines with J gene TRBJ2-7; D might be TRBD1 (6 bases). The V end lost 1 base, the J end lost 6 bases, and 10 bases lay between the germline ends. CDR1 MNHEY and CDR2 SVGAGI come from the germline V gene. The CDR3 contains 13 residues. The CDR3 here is CASSYCRGCEQYF. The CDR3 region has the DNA TGTGCCAGCAGTTACTGCAGGGGCTGCGAGCAGTACTTC.

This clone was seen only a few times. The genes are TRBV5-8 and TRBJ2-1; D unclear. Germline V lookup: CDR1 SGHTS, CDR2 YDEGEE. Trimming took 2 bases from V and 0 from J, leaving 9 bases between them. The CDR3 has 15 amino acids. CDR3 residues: CASSFDTSSYNEQFF. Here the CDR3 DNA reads TGTGCCAGCAGCTTCGACACGAGCTCCTACAATGAGCAGTTCTTC.

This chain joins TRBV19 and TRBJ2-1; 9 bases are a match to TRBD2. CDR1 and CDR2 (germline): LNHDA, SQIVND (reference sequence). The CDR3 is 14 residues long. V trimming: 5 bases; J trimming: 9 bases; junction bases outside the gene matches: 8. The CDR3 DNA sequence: TGTGCCAGTAGTGGGGCGGGAGGGCCGGCTGAGCAGTTCTTC. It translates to CASSGAGGPAEQFF.

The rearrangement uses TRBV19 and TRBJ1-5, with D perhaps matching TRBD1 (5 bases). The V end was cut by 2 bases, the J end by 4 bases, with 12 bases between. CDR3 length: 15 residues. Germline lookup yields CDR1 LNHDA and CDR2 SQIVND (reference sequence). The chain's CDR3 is CASSIRGRENQPQHF. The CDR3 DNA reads TGTGCCAGTAGTATAAGGGGCAGGGAAAATCAGCCCCAGCATTTT. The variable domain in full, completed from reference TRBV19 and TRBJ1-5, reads DGGITQSPKYLFRKEGQNVTLSCEQNLNHDAMYWYRQDPGQGLRLIYYSQIVNDFQKGDIAEGYSVSREKKESFPLTVTSAQKNPTAFYLCASSIRGRENQPQHFGDGTRLSIL.

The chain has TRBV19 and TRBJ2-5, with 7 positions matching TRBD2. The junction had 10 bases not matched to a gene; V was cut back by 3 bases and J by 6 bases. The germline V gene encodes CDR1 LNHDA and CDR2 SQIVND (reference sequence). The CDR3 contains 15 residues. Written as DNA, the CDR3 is TGTGCCAGTAGTATCGAACTTGGGAGCGGGAAGACCCAGTACTTC. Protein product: CASSIELGSGKTQYF.

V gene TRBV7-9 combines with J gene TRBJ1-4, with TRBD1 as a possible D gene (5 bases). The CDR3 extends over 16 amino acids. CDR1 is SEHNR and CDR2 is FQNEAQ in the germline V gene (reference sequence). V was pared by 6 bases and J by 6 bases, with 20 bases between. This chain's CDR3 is CASRSSPGPGDEKLFF. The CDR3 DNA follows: TGTGCCAGCAGGTCTTCACCGGGACCGGGGGATGAAAAACTGTTTTTT.

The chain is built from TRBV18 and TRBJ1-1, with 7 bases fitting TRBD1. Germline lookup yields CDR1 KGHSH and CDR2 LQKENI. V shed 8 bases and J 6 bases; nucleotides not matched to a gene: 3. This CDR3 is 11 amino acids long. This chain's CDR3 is CASRQGSEAFF. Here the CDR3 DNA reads TGTGCCAGCCGACAGGGTTCTGAAGCTTTCTTT.

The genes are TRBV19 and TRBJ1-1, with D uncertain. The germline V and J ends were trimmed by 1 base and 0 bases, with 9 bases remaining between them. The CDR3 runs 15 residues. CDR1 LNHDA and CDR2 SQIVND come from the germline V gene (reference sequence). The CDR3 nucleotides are TGTGCCAGTAGTATAGTAGGAGCCATGAACACTGAAGCTTTCTTT. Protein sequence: CASSIVGAMNTEAFF. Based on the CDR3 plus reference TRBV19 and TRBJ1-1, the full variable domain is DGGITQSPKYLFRKEGQNVTLSCEQNLNHDAMYWYRQDPGQGLRLIYYSQIVNDFQKGDIAEGYSVSREKKESFPLTVTSAQKNPTAFYLCASSIVGAMNTEAFFGQGTRLTVV.

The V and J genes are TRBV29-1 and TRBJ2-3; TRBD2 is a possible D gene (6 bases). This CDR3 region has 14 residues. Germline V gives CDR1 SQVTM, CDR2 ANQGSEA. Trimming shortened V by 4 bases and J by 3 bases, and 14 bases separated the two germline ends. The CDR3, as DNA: TGCAGCGTTGCCCCGGAGGGCCCGACAGATACGCAGTATTTT. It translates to CSVAPEGPTDTQYF.

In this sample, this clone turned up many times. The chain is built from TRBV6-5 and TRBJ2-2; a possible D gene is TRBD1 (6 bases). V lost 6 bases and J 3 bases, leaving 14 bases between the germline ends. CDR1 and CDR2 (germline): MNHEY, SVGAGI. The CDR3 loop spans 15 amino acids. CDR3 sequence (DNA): TGTGCCAGCAGCCGGTGGTCAGGGGACACCGGGGAGCTGTTTTTT. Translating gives CASSRWSGDTGELFF.

CDR3 sequence (DNA): TGCGCCAGCAGTGAGTCGGGCTTCAATGAGCAGTTCTTC. Encoded protein: CASSESGFNEQFF. The chain uses TRBV10-2 and TRBJ2-1, with no clear D. The CDR3 totals 13 residues. V was trimmed by 0 bases and J by 6 bases, leaving 6 bases between them. CDR1 is WSHSY, CDR2 SAAADI, per germline.

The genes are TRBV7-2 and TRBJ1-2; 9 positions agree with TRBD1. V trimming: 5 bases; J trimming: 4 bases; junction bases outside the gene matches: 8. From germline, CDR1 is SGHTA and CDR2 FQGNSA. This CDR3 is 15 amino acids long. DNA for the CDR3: TGTGCCAGCAGCCCACCACAGGGGGCGGGCTATGGCTACACCTTC. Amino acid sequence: CASSPPQGAGYGYTF. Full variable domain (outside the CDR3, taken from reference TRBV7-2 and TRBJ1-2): GAGVSQSPSNKVTEKGKDVELRCDPISGHTALYWYRQSLGQGLEFLIYFQGNSAPDKSGLPSDRFSAERTGGSVSTLTIQRTQQEDSAVYLCASSPPQGAGYGYTFGSGTRLTVV.

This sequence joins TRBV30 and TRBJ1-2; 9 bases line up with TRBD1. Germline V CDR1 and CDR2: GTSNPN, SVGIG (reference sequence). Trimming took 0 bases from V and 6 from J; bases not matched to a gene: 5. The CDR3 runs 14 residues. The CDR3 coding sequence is TGTGCCTGGAGTGTGGACAGGGGCGGGCATGGCTACACCTTC. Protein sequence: CAWSVDRGGHGYTF.

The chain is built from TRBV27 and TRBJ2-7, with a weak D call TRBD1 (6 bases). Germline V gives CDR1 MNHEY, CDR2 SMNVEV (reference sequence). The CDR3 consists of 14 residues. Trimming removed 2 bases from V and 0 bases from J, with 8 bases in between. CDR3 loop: CASSLLGASYEQYF. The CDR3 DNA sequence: TGTGCCAGCAGTTTACTGGGGGCCTCCTACGAGCAGTACTTC.

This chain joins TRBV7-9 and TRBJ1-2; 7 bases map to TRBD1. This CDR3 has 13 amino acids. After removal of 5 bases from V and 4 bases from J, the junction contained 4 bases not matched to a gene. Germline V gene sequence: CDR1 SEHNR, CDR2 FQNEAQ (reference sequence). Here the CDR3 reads CASSIWTGYGYTF. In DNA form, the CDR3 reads TGTGCCAGCAGCATTTGGACAGGCTATGGCTACACCTTC.

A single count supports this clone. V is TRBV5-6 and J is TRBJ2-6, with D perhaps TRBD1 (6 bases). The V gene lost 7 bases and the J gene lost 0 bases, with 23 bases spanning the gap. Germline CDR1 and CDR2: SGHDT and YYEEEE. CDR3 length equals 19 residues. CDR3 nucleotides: TGTGCCAGCCTCTTTAGGGGGATTACAGCGGCCTCTGGGGCCAACGTCCTGACTTTC. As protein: CASLFRGITAASGANVLTF.

CDR3: CASSPGLAGGQADTQYF. The CDR3 bases are TGCGCCAGCAGCCCCGGACTAGCGGGGGGGCAGGCAGATACGCAGTATTTT. The chain uses TRBV4-3 and TRBJ2-3; 15 bases line up with TRBD2. Per germline, CDR1 LGHNA and CDR2 YSLEER. V shed 4 bases, J shed 4 bases, and the junction held 6 bases outside the gene matches. This CDR3 is built from 17 residues.